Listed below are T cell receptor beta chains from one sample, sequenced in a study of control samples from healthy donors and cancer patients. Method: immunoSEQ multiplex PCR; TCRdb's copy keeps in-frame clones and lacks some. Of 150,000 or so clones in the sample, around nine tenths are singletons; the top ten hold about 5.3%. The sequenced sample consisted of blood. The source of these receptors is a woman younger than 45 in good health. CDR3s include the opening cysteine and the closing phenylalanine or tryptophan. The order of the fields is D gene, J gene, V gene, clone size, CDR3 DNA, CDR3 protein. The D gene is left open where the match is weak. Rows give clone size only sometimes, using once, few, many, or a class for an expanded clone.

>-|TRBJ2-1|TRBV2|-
TGTGCCAGCAGTTGGACTGACTACAATGAGCAGTTCTTC
CASSWTDYNEQFF
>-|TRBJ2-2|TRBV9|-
TGTGCCAGCAGCGTAGGCGGGGCCGGGGAGCTGTTTTTT
CASSVGGAGELFF
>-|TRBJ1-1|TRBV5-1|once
TGCGCCAGCAGCCCTGGGGACGGGGCCCCCACTAACACTGAAGCTTTCTTT
CASSPGDGAPTNTEAFF
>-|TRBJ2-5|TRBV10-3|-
TGTGCCGCCGGAAGAGGCGGTCCTCAGGGAGAGACCCAGTACTTC
CAAGRGGPQGETQYF
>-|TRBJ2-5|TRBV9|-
TGTGCCAGCAGCGTCGCATCGGGGGCGTGGGAGACCCAGTACTTC
CASSVASGAWETQYF
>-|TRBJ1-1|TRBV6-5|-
TGTGCCAGCAGTCCTGACAGAGGCACTGAAGCTTTCTTT
CASSPDRGTEAFF
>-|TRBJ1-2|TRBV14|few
TGTGCCAGCAGCCAAGAATGGGCAGGTCCGCTGAGAGGCTACACCTTC
CASSQEWAGPLRGYTF
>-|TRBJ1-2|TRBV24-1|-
TGTGCCACCAGTGGTGAAGGGGGGAAAGGGATTTATGGCTACACCTTC
CATSGEGGKGIYGYTF
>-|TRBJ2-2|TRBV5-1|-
TGCGCCAGCAGCTTGCAGGGGAAGAACACCGGGGAGCTGTTTTTT
CASSLQGKNTGELFF
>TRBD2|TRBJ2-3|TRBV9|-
TGTGCCAGCAGCGTAGGTATCCTAGCGGGAGCTACGCAGTATTTT
CASSVGILAGATQYF
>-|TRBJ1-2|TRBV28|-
TGTGCCAGCAGTCCAGGGAACTATGGCTACACCTTC
CASSPGNYGYTF
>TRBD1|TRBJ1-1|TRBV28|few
TGTGCCAGCAGCATGCTGGGACAGGGTGATTACGACGCTTTCTTT
CASSMLGQGDYDAFF
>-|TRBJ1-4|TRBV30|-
TGTGCCTGGGGACGGGATTCGCGCTCGCCTAATGAAAAACTGTTTTTT
CAWGRDSRSPNEKLFF
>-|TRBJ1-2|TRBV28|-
TGTGCCAGCAGGGGATCCGGGACCGGTAGCGACTATGGCTACACCTTC
CASRGSGTGSDYGYTF
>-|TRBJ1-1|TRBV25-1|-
TGTGCCAGCAGTGAAGGGGGCTACACTGAAGCTTTCTTT
CASSEGGYTEAFF
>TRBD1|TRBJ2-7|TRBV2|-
TGTGCCACAAGGGAAGGGGGCACGCAGTACTTC
CATREGGTQYF
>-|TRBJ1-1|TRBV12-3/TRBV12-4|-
TGTGCCAGCAGCTCAAAGAGGGCCACTGAAGCTTTCTTT
CASSSKRATEAFF
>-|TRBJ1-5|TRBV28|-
TGTGCCAGCGGGGCAGGGAGCAATCAGCCCCAGCATTTT
CASGAGSNQPQHF
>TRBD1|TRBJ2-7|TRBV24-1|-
TGTGCCACCAGCCCAGGGACAGGGGGCTGGGAGCAGTACTTC
CATSPGTGGWEQYF
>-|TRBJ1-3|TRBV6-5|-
TGTGCCAGCAGTACAGGTTCTTCTGGAAACACCATATATTTT
CASSTGSSGNTIYF
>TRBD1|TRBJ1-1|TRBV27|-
TGTGCCAGCAGTCCCGGGACAGCCGAAGCTTTCTTT
CASSPGTAEAFF
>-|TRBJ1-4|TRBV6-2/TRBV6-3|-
TGTGCCAGCAGTCTCCGAGGAGGGGCCTCTGCAACTAATGAAAAACTGTTTTTT
CASSLRGGASATNEKLFF
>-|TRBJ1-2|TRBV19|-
TGTGCCAGTAGTGATACAGGATATGGCTACACCTTC
CASSDTGYGYTF
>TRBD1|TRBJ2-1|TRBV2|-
TGTGCCAGCAGTGTGGCCGAGGGACAGGGGCGCTACAATGAGCAGTTCTTC
CASSVAEGQGRYNEQFF
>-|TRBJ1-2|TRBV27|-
TGTGCCAGCAAAGACAACTATGGCTACACCTTC
CASKDNYGYTF
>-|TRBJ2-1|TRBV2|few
TGTGCCAGCAGCGACTACCCCCCGCTGAACAATGAGCAGTTCTTC
CASSDYPPLNNEQFF
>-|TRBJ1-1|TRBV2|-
TGTGCCAGCAGTGAGTGGGCAGGGAGGAACACTGAAGCTTTCTTT
CASSEWAGRNTEAFF
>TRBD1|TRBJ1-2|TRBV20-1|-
TGCAGTGCTAGTCCCCGCCCGGGACAGGGAAACTATGGCTACACCTTC
CSASPRPGQGNYGYTF
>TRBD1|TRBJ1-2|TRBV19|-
TGTGCCAGTAGTAAACGGGACAGATTTTATAACTATGGCTACACCTTC
CASSKRDRFYNYGYTF
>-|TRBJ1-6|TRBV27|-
TGTGCCAGCAGTTATGGGGGGAATTCACCCCTCCACTTT
CASSYGGNSPLHF
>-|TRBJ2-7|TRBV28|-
TGTGCCACCCAGGCGGGGAACGTCATTTACGAGCAGTACTTC
CATQAGNVIYEQYF
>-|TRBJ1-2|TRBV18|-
TGTGCCAGCTCACCACGACCGGGCTCTGAGGCACATGGCTACACCTTC
CASSPRPGSEAHGYTF
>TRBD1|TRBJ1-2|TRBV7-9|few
TGTGCCAGCAGCTTCTCCGGGACAGCCGATGAGGGCTACACCTTC
CASSFSGTADEGYTF
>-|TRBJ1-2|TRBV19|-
TGTGCCAGTAGTATTCAGTCAGGGAACTATGGCTACACCTTC
CASSIQSGNYGYTF
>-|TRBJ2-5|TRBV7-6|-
TGTGCCAGCAGAAACCAAGAGACCCAGTACTTC
CASRNQETQYF
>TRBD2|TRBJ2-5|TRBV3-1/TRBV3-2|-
TGTGCCAGCAGCCAAGGACTAGCGGGGGCCCCGGGCGAGACCCAGTACTTC
CASSQGLAGAPGETQYF
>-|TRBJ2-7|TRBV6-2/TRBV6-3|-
TGTGCCAGCAGTTACGCCGAGGTCGGCTACGAGCAGTACTTC
CASSYAEVGYEQYF
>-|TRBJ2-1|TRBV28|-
TGTGCCAGCAGTTTCAATCCCCCTAGTTTTTATTACAATGAGCAGTTCTTC
CASSFNPPSFYYNEQFF
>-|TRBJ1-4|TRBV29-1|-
TGCAGCGTTGCTGGTGCAACTAATGAAAAACTGTTTTTT
CSVAGATNEKLFF
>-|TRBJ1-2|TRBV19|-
TGTGCCAGTAGTGAAGGACGGGGCTATGGCTACACCTTC
CASSEGRGYGYTF
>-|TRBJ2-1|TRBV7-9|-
TGTGCCAGCAGCTTTCTGACGGGACCCAACTACAATGAGCAGTTCTTC
CASSFLTGPNYNEQFF
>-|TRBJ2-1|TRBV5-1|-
TGCGCCAGCAGCTTGGGGGGCTTAGGGGCGGGTGAGCAGTTCTTC
CASSLGGLGAGEQFF
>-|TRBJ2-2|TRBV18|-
TGTGCCAGCTCAGTAATACAGGGAGAAATCACCGGGGAGCTGTTTTTT
CASSVIQGEITGELFF
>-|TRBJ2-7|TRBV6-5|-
TGTGCCAGCAGCCCACAGGCGGGGTCCTACGAGCAGTACTTC
CASSPQAGSYEQYF
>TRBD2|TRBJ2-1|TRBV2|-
TGTGCCAGCAGGAGGGAGACTAGCGGGAGGGGTAATGAGCAGTTCTTC
CASRRETSGRGNEQFF
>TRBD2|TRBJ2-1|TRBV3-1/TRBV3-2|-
TGTGCCAGCAGCCCACTAGCGGGGAAGCACAATGAGCAGTTCTTC
CASSPLAGKHNEQFF
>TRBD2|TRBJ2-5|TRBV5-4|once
TGTGCCAGCAGCCCGTCCGGGACTAATAAAGAGACCCAGTACTTC
CASSPSGTNKETQYF
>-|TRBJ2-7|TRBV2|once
TGTGCCAGCAGTGACGGTAGCGGCGCATACGAGCAGTACTTC
CASSDGSGAYEQYF
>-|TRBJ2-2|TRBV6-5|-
TGTGCCAGCCTTATAAGGACCGGGGAGCTGTTTTTT
CASLIRTGELFF
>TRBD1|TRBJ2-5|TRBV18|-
TGTGCCAGCTCACCACGTCCCGGGACAGTAGGACAAGAGACCCAGTACTTC
CASSPRPGTVGQETQYF
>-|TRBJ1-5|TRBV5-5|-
TGTGCCAGCAGCTCGAGGTCGGACAGATATCAGCCCCAGCATTTT
CASSSRSDRYQPQHF
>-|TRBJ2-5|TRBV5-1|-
TGCGCCAGCAGCTCCGGGGTGGCGCGGGAGACCCAGTACTTC
CASSSGVARETQYF
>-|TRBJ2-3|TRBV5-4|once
TGTGCCAGCAGCTTGGGGTCAATGTCCCCAGATACGCAGTATTTT
CASSLGSMSPDTQYF
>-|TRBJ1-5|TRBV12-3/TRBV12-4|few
TGTGCCAGCAGTTCCTATGGCAATCAGCCCCAGCATTTT
CASSSYGNQPQHF
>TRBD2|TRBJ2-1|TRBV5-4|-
TGTGCCAGCAGCTTGGATACGGGAGGCCGGGAGCAGTTCTTC
CASSLDTGGREQFF